These 15 T cell receptor beta chains came from one sample sequenced in a study of blood T cell repertoires in COVID-19 (dated by TCRdb to 2018 to 2021). Receptor amplification or capture employed the immunoSEQ multiplex PCR assay. TCRdb limited this immuneACCESS table to in-frame rearrangements with V and J called. A share of clones is missing; checked studies link under half to unresolved V genes, and the rest is unexplained. In all, the sample holds about 260,000 clones, and roughly 86% of those were seen once. The top ten clones comprise over 2% of the sample. The sample consisted of peripheral blood. Every receptor here comes from a woman between 45 and 65 years old with acute or convalescent COVID-19.

The genes are TRBV6-5 and TRBJ1-3; 7 bases are a match to TRBD1. Germline V gene data show CDR1 as MNHEY and CDR2 as SVGAGI. The CDR3 extends over 15 amino acids. The ends lost 5 bases at V and 4 bases at J; junction bases unmatched: 8. CDR3 in amino acids: CASSQLQGWGNTIYF. The CDR3 DNA follows: TGTGCCAGCAGTCAACTACAGGGGTGGGGAAACACCATATATTTT.

The table lists this clone with a count of one. The V call is TRBV28, the J call TRBJ2-7; D remains unclear. The CDR3 covers 13 residues. Germline V gene sequence: CDR1 MDHEN, CDR2 SYDVKM. V gave up 6 bases and J gave up 3 bases, with 12 bases separating them. CDR3 DNA: TGTGCCAGCAGCCCCAGGCCGGACTACGAGCAGTACTTC. Encoded protein: CASSPRPDYEQYF.

The CDR3, as DNA: TGTGCCAGCAGCGAGTATGGGGGAAGGGGGAATGAAAAACTGTTTTTT. This encodes CASSEYGGRGNEKLFF. The rearrangement joins TRBV9 to TRBJ1-4; D may be TRBD1 (6 bases). Germline V gene lookup returns CDR1 SGDLS and CDR2 YYNGEE. This CDR3 is 16 amino acids long. V lost 3 bases to trimming and J lost 5 bases, with 17 bases between them. Using reference TRBV9 and TRBJ1-4 for the parts outside the CDR3, the full variable domain is DSGVTQTPKHLITATGQRVTLRCSPRSGDLSVYWYQQSLDQGLQFLIQYYNGEERAKGNILERFSAQQFPDLHSELNLSSLELGDSALYFCASSEYGGRGNEKLFFGSGTQLSVL.

The gene calls are TRBV30 and TRBJ1-4; D possibly corresponds to TRBD1 (6 bases). The CDR3 has 17 amino acids. Trimming left V 6 bases short and J 7 bases short, with 27 bases between. The germline gives CDR1 GTSNPN, CDR2 SVGIG (reference sequence). The CDR3 is CACSGGRTGFRAEKLFF. As DNA, the CDR3 is TGTGCCTGCTCTGGAGGCAGAACAGGGTTTCGGGCTGAAAAACTGTTTTTT.

J is TRBJ1-2 and V is TRBV7-8, with TRBD1 as a possible D gene (6 bases). This CDR3 has 16 amino acids. Germline loops: CDR1 SGHVS, CDR2 FQNEAQ. Trimming removed 5 bases at V and 2 bases at J, with 18 bases between. In DNA form, the CDR3 reads TGTGCCAGCAGCACCCAGGACAGCCATTTGAACTATGGCTACACCTTC. Protein: CASSTQDSHLNYGYTF.

In this sample, this clone turned up a few times. This chain connects TRBV12-3 or TRBV12-4 to TRBJ2-2; 7 bases line up with TRBD1. The CDR3 is 12 amino acids. V trimming: 7 bases; J trimming: 6 bases; junction bases outside the gene matches: 2. Here the CDR3 reads CASTQGAGELFF. The CDR3 bases are TGTGCCAGCACCCAGGGGGCCGGGGAGCTGTTTTTT.

The gene calls are TRBV19 and TRBJ1-1; possibly TRBD1 for D (6 bases). Germline V gene sequence: CDR1 LNHDA, CDR2 SQIVND (reference sequence). CDR3 length equals 17 residues. V was clipped by 1 base and J by 0 bases, with 15 bases between them. The CDR3 is CASSIGVRGAMNTEAFF. Written as DNA, the CDR3 is TGTGCCAGTAGTATAGGAGTGCGGGGGGCCATGAACACTGAAGCTTTCTTT.

V is TRBV14 and J is TRBJ2-1; TRBD2 aligns across 11 bases. The CDR3 has 16 amino acids. J was trimmed by 4 bases and V by 4 bases; bases with no gene match: 6. Germline CDR1 reads SGHDN; CDR2 reads FVKESK. Here the CDR3 DNA reads TGTGCCAGCAGCCCCCTAGCGGGAGGCCAATACAATGAGCAGTTCTTC. This gives the protein CASSPLAGGQYNEQFF.

The chain is built from TRBV28 and TRBJ1-2, with a possible D match to TRBD1 (6 bases). The CDR3 has 13 residues. Germline lookup yields CDR1 MDHEN and CDR2 SYDVKM. The V end was cut by 6 bases, the J end by 5 bases, with 13 bases between. CDR3: CASRDDRLYGYTF. The DNA for the CDR3 is TGTGCCAGCAGAGATGACAGGTTGTATGGCTACACCTTC.

As DNA, the CDR3 is TGTGCCAGCAGCCCAGCTGGAGGGTTGGCGGAGACCCAGTACTTC. It encodes CASSPAGGLAETQYF. V and J are TRBV3-1 (or the pseudogene TRBV3-2) and TRBJ2-5, with D possibly matching TRBD2 (6 bases). This CDR3 region has 15 residues. Trimming removed 4 bases from V and 5 bases from J, with 17 bases in between. CDR1 and CDR2 (germline): LGHDT, YNNKEL (reference sequence).

The V call is TRBV10-2, the J call TRBJ1-1; 9 bases are a match to TRBD1. Losses at the gene ends were 9 bases for V and 7 bases for J; bases not matched to a gene: 21. The CDR3 contains 17 residues. Germline CDR1 reads WSHSY; CDR2 reads SAAADI. The CDR3 region has the DNA TGCGCCAGACAAGGGACAGGGCAGTCTCGCTTTGCGGGTGAAGCTTTCTTT. The encoded protein is CARQGTGQSRFAGEAFF.

This clone was detected only once. CDR3 amino acids: CASSYSGQGNQPQHF. CDR3 in DNA: TGTGCCAGCAGTTACTCAGGGCAGGGTAATCAGCCCCAGCATTTT. The rearrangement links TRBV6-2 or TRBV6-3 to TRBJ1-5; the D gene is possibly TRBD1 (5 bases). The CDR3 is 15 residues long. V lost 0 bases and J lost 4, with 10 bases in between. Germline V gene data show CDR1 as MNHEY and CDR2 as SVGEGT.

The rearrangement links TRBV11-2 to TRBJ1-3; D gene unclear. CDR3 size: 13 residues. Germline lookup yields CDR1 SGHAT and CDR2 FQNNGV. V lost 4 bases to trimming and J lost 4 bases, with 8 bases between them. CDR3 amino acids: CASSSRGGNTIYF. CDR3 DNA: TGTGCCAGCAGCTCGAGAGGAGGAAACACCATATATTTT.

This sequence joins TRBV19 and TRBJ2-1; 11 nucleotides line up with TRBD2. This CDR3 is 15 amino acids long. In germline, CDR1 is LNHDA, CDR2 SQIVND (reference sequence). Trimming removed 3 bases from V and 5 bases from J; junction bases left unmatched: 3. Here the CDR3 DNA reads TGTGCCAGTAGTATGCTAGCGGGAGGAGACAATGAGCAGTTCTTC. Translating gives CASSMLAGGDNEQFF.

The chain is built from TRBV2 and TRBJ2-7; 7 bases are shared with TRBD1. Germline trimming cut 6 bases from V and 4 bases from J; bases unmatched to any gene: 3. CDR1 is SNHLY and CDR2 is FYNNEI in the germline V gene. The CDR3 consists of 12 residues. The CDR3 DNA reads as TGTGCCAGCAGGAGACAGGGTTACGAGCAGTACTTC. It is translated as CASRRQGYEQYF.